The rows below give T cell receptor beta chains drawn from one sample of a study of blood T cell repertoires in COVID-19. The repertoire was sequenced with immunoSEQ multiplex PCR; TCRdb's copy has only in-frame clones and lacks some. This sample yields around 100,000 clones, of which 87% are seen a single time; roughly 7.4% belongs to the top ten. Sequenced sample: peripheral blood. The receptors were gathered from a man aged 30 to 45 in a cohort sampled during active COVID-19. The CDR3 runs from the conserved cysteine through the conserved F or W. The order of the fields is clone size, J gene, D gene, V gene, CDR3 DNA, CDR3 protein. The D gene is left open where the match is weak. The listing skips clone size in some rows; elsewhere it reads once, few, many or a size class.

clone size: .; J gene: TRBJ1-2; D gene: .; V gene: TRBV5-1; CDR3 DNA: TGCGCCAGCAGCTTGGGGCTCTATGGCTACACCTTC; CDR3 protein: CASSLGLYGYTF
clone size: .; J gene: TRBJ2-1; D gene: TRBD1; V gene: TRBV25-1; CDR3 DNA: TGTGCCAGCAGTGGCCCGACAGGGAGCTCCTACAATGAGCAGTTCTTC; CDR3 protein: CASSGPTGSSYNEQFF
clone size: .; J gene: TRBJ1-6; D gene: .; V gene: TRBV3-1/TRBV3-2; CDR3 DNA: TGTGCCAGCAGCCAAGACCCAACCAACTATTCACCCCTCCACTTT; CDR3 protein: CASSQDPTNYSPLHF
clone size: .; J gene: TRBJ2-7; D gene: .; V gene: TRBV3-1/TRBV3-2; CDR3 DNA: TGTGCCAGCAGCAACAGGGTCAACGAGCAGTACTTC; CDR3 protein: CASSNRVNEQYF
clone size: .; J gene: TRBJ2-7; D gene: TRBD2; V gene: TRBV11-2; CDR3 DNA: TGTGCCAGCAGCTTAATAGCGGGGGGGCAGTACGAGCAGTACTTC; CDR3 protein: CASSLIAGGQYEQYF
clone size: .; J gene: TRBJ1-2; D gene: .; V gene: TRBV7-8; CDR3 DNA: TGTGCCAGCAGCGCACGGGACATGTCCTATGGCTACACCTTC; CDR3 protein: CASSARDMSYGYTF
clone size: .; J gene: TRBJ1-2; D gene: TRBD1; V gene: TRBV19; CDR3 DNA: TGTGCCAGTAGTAGGGGACAGGGCGACTATGGCTACACCTTC; CDR3 protein: CASSRGQGDYGYTF
clone size: few; J gene: TRBJ2-5; D gene: TRBD2; V gene: TRBV3-1/TRBV3-2; CDR3 DNA: TGTGCCAGCAGCCAAGAATATGGCGGGGGGGCGGAAGAGACCCAGTACTTC; CDR3 protein: CASSQEYGGGAEETQYF
clone size: .; J gene: TRBJ2-3; D gene: .; V gene: TRBV9; CDR3 DNA: TGTGCCAGCAGCGTAGACTGGGGCATGGATACGCAGTATTTT; CDR3 protein: CASSVDWGMDTQYF
clone size: .; J gene: TRBJ1-1; D gene: TRBD1; V gene: TRBV29-1; CDR3 DNA: TGCAGCGTTGAAGCTGGGACAGCCTCCACTGAAGCTTTCTTT; CDR3 protein: CSVEAGTASTEAFF
clone size: .; J gene: TRBJ2-5; D gene: .; V gene: TRBV19; CDR3 DNA: TGTGCCAGTAGTCTTCTTGGAGCGGTGGCAGAGACCCAGTACTTC; CDR3 protein: CASSLLGAVAETQYF
clone size: .; J gene: TRBJ1-6; D gene: TRBD1; V gene: TRBV9; CDR3 DNA: TGTGCCAGCAGCCCCGGGACAGGGGTAATTTCACCCCTCCACTTT; CDR3 protein: CASSPGTGVISPLHF
clone size: .; J gene: TRBJ2-2; D gene: .; V gene: TRBV6-5; CDR3 DNA: TGTGCCAGCAGTTCCCTCTGGGGGGTCGGTACCGGGGAGCTGTTTTTT; CDR3 protein: CASSSLWGVGTGELFF